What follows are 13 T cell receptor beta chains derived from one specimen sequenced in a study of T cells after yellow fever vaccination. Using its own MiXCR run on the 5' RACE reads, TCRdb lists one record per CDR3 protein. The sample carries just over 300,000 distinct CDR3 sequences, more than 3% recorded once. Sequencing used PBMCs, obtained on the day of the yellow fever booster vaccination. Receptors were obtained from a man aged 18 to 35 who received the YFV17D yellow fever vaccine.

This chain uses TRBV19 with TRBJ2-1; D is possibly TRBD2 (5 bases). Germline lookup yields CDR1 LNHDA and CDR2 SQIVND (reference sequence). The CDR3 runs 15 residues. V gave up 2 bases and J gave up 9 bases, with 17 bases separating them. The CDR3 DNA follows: TGTGCCAGTAGTATACGCGGAAACAAACGGGGTGAGCAGTTCTTC. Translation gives CASSIRGNKRGEQFF.

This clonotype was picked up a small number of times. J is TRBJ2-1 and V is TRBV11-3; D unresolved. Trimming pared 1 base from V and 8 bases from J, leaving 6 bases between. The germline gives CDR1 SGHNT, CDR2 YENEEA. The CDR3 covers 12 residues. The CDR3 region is CASSLVHHEQFF. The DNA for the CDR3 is TGTGCCAGCAGCTTAGTTCACCATGAGCAGTTCTTC.

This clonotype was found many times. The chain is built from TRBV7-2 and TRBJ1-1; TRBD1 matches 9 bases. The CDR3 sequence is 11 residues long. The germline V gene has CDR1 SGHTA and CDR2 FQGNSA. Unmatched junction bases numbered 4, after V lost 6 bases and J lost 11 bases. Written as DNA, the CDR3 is TGTGCCAGCAGTAGGGACAGGGAGGCTTTCTTT. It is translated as CASSRDREAFF.

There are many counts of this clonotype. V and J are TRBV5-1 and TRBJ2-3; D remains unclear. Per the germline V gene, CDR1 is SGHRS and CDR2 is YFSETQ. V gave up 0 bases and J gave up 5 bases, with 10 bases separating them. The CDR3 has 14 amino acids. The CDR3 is CASSLVGAVDTQYF. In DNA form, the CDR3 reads TGCGCCAGCAGCTTGGTTGGCGCGGTAGATACGCAGTATTTT.

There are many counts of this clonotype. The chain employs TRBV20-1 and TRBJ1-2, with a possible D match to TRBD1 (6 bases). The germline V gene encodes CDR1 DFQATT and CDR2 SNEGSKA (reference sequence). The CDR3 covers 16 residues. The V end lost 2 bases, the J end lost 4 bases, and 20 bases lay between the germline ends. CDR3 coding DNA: TGCAGTGCTAGAAATGGGGGATCGGGGGCCGGCTATGGCTACACCTTC. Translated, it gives CSARNGGSGAGYGYTF.

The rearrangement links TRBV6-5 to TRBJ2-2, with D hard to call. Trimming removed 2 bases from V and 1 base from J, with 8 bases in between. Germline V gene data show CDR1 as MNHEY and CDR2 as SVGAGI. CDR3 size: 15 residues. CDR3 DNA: TGTGCCAGCAGTTACGTGGCGGTGAACACCGGGGAGCTGTTTTTT. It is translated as CASSYVAVNTGELFF.

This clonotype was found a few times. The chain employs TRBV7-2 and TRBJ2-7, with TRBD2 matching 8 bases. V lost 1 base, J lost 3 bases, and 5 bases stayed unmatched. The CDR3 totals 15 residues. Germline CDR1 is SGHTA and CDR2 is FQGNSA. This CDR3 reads CASSLVSGAIYEQYF. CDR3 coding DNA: TGTGCCAGCAGCTTAGTTAGCGGGGCGATCTACGAGCAGTACTTC.

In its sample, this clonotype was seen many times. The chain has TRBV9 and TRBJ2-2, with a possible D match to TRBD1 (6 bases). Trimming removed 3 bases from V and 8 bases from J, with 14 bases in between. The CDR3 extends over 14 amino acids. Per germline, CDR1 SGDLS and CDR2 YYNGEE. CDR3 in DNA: TGTGCCAGCAGCGCACAGGGTTCCGCGGGGGAGCTGTTTTTT. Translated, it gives CASSAQGSAGELFF.

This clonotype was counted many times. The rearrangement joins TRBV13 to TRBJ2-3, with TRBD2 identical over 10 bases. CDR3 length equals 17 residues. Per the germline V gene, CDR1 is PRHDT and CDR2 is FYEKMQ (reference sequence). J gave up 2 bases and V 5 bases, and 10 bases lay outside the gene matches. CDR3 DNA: TGTGCCAGCAGCCCCCACGGGCTAGCGGGGGTCACAGATACGCAGTATTTT. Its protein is CASSPHGLAGVTDTQYF.

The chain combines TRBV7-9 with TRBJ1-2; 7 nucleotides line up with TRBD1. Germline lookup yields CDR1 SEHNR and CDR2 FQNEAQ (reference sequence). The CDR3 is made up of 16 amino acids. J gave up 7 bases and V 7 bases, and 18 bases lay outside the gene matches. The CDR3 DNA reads TGTGCCAGCACCCACCAACCAACGACAGGGTTGGGTGGCTACACCTTC. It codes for CASTHQPTTGLGGYTF.

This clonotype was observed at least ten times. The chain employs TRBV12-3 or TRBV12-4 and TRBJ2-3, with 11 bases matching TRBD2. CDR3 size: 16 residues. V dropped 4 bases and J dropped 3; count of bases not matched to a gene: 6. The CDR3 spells CASSSPTSGATDTQYF. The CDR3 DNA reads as TGTGCCAGCAGTTCGCCGACTAGCGGGGCGACAGATACGCAGTATTTT.

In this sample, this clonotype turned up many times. CDR3 protein: CASRLNRDQPQHF. CDR3 coding DNA: TGTGCCAGCAGGTTGAACAGGGATCAGCCCCAGCATTTT. This rearrangement joins TRBV6-2 or TRBV6-3 to TRBJ1-5; D is possibly TRBD1 (6 bases). The CDR3 is made up of 13 amino acids. Germline V gene lookup returns CDR1 MNHEY and CDR2 SVGEGT. V lost 6 bases and J 5 bases, leaving 11 bases between the germline ends.

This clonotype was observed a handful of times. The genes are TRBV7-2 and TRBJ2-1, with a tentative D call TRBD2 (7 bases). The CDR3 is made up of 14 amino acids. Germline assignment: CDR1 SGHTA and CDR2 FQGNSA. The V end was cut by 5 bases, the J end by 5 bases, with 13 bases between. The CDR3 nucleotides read TGTGCCAGCAGCCCTCGCGGGGGCCACAATGAGCAGTTCTTC. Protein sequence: CASSPRGGHNEQFF.